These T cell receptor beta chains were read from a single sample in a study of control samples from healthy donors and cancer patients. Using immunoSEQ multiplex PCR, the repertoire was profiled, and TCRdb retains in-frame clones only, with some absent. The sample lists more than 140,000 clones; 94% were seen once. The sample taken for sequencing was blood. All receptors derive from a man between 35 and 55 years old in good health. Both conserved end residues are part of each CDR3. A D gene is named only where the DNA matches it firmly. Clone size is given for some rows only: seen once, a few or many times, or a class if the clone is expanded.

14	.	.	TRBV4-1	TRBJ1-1	CASSLPASNTEAFF	TGCGCCAGCAGCCTGCCGGCCTCGAACACTGAAGCTTTCTTT
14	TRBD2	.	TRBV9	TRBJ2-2	CASSVAGGAGELFF	TGTGCCAGCAGCGTAGCGGGGGGGGCCGGGGAGCTGTTTTTT
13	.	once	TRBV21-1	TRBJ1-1	CASWGQANTEAFF	TGTGCCAGCTGGGGACAGGCGAACACTGAAGCTTTCTTT
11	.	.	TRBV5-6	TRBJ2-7	CASSLRYEQYF	TGTGCCAGCAGCTTACGCTACGAGCAGTACTTC
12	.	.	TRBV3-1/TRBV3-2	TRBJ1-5	CASSQGDQPQHF	TGTGCCAGCAGCCAAGGAGATCAGCCCCAGCATTTT
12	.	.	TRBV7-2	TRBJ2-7	CASSLALSEQYF	TGTGCCAGCAGCTTAGCGCTGTCGGAGCAGTACTTC
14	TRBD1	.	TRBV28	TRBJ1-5	CASSSTGGNQPQHF	TGTGCCAGCAGCTCGACAGGGGGCAATCAGCCCCAGCATTTT
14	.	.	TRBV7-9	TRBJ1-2	CASSSSGTYYGYTF	TGTGCCAGCAGCTCGAGCGGGACCTACTATGGCTACACCTTC
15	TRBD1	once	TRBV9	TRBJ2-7	CASSVGGQATYEQYF	TGTGCCAGCAGCGTTGGGGGACAGGCGACCTACGAGCAGTACTTC
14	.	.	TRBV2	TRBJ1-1	CAGSQGYMNTEAFF	TGTGCCGGCTCACAGGGTTACATGAACACTGAAGCTTTCTTT
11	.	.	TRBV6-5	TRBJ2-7	CASSQNGGLYF	TGTGCCAGCAGTCAAAACGGGGGCTTGTACTTC